This T cell receptor beta chain was sequenced for a study of draining lymph node invasion in breast cancer (TCRdb year 2020). In terms of the full investigation: In a separate targeted assay, sorted memory regulatory T cells and memory conventional CD4 T cells were compared across breast cancer tissues by bulk TCR-beta CDR3 sequencing. Each patient contributed matched non-invaded and tumor-invaded tumor-draining lymph nodes plus the primary tumor, profiled for both Treg and Tconv subsets. The separate targeted TCR sequencing included lymph nodes from five patients, and primary tumors were also sequenced for three of those five patients. Beyond this particular receptor, the publication reports: In each tissue, about 14-22% of Treg TCRs were also present in Tconvs, a finding interpreted as suggesting peripheral induction of Tregs. The data could not determine whether Treg conversion took place in a particular organ or whether converted Tregs recirculated between nodes and tumor. Detection of some of the top 100 tumor clones in both invaded and non-invaded nodes suggests recirculation between tumor and draining nodes. Shared TCRs between Treg and Tconv subsets were considered suggestive but not proof of common clonal origin. The tumor top-100 clone tracking analysis was possible in only a couple of patients. According to the targeted TCR-seq data, Tregs appeared to be more clonally expanded than Tconvs in every tissue, and both subsets had lower diversity in tumor than in lymph nodes.

The germline V gene yields LGHNA for CDR1 and YNFKEQ for CDR2. V gives up 1 base and J gives up 2 bases, and the segment between their germline ends measures 12 bases. The CDR3 covers 16 residues, taking in both the cysteine and the phenylalanine. Only the CDR3 part of the read is kept: 48 bases, read in frame from the first base. Libraries were prepared through bulk RNA-seq. Instrument used: Illumina HiSeq 2500. In the paper's pipeline: For the separate targeted TCR-seq dataset, CDR3 sequences were extracted and quantified from raw reads using MiXCR version 2.1.5 with default parameters. TCR-beta clones in the separate targeted TCR-seq dataset were defined according to the combination of V gene, J gene and CDR3 sequence. In the separate targeted TCR-seq dataset, clones with fewer than three counts were removed, then only the 90% most strongly expressed clones per sample were retained. In the separate targeted TCR-seq dataset, Treg-Tconv overlap was computed as shared clones divided by total Treg clones per tissue, times 100. In-frame beta chains were kept once TCRdb had trimmed the public reads at Q25 with fastp and called clones with MiXCR. Each CDR3 protein gets just one entry, which takes the most common genes and DNA from the rows behind it. The V and J calls follow TCRdb's processing rather than the paper's. Across this sample there are around 1,300 distinct CDR3 sequences, with roughly 63% seen only once. Nearly 7.5% of the sample goes to the ten largest clones.

This clonotype has just a few counts. Its recognized antigen is unknown. Base qualities are not recorded, but no much larger clone differs from it by a single base. For memory conventional CD4 T cells, the sort was based on CD4+ CD45RA- CD25- cells. Before staining and sorting, a Miltenyi Pan T Cell isolation kit was used to pre-enrich the T cells. Primary tumors were characterized by immunohistochemistry for estrogen receptor, progesterone receptor, HER2 and Ki-67. Fresh surgical tissue was processed within a few hours after surgery by cutting into small fragments. The tissue fragments were digested enzymatically for 20 to 25 minutes with Liberase TL plus DNase and were then passed through a 40-micrometer strainer. After DAPI live/dead staining, sorting was performed on a BD FACS Aria II with 98-99% purity. Sorted cells were lysed in TCL buffer and RNA was purified with a Norgen Single Cell RNA purification kit including DNase treatment.

The V gene is TRBV4-2 and the J gene is TRBJ1-5, with no confidently assigned D gene. The origin of this receptor is a female donor with luminal breast cancer. Sequencing was done on a sample of sorted memory CD4+ effector T cells from the tumor. Read against the paper, the sample's cell subset or site label means: CD45RA-negative sorted CD4+ T cells (memory Tconv or effector/memory Treg). For the CDR3, the sequence is CASSQGEAGGNQPQHF. The nucleotide sequence is TGTGCCAGCAGCCAAGGGGAAGCGGGAGGCAATCAGCCCCAGCATTTT.